Sequencing of this TCR beta chain was carried out in a study of cytomegalovirus exposure and HLA in healthy donors. Overall study findings and caveats: While the bulk of TCR sequences proved rare, some public TCRs turned up in many donors.

PCR used 60 Vbeta primers and 13 Jbeta primers. The data were produced by immunoSEQ multiplex PCR, yet TCRdb's version contains in-frame clones alone and is incomplete. This table has more than 90,000 clones, 65% to 85% appearing once. Regarding this clone: Its antigen is still unknown.

The CDR3 loop spans 20 amino acids. The receptor was derived from a man between 45 and 60 years old in good health and CMV-seropositive. The specimen sequenced was PBMCs. V and J are TRBV7-5 and TRBJ2-3; the table's D call, TRBD2, has no DNA check behind it. TRBV7-5 is an annotated pseudogene. The CDR3 protein is CVRIKPGLAGGRFTRDTQYF. The CDR3 nucleotides are TGTGTCAGAATCAAGCCGGGACTAGCGGGGGGGCGTTTTACAAGGGATACGCAGTATTTT.